A single sample gave rise to the 22 T cell receptor beta chains below, sequenced in a study of cytomegalovirus exposure and HLA in healthy donors. The PCR made use of 60 Vbeta and 13 Jbeta primers. TCRdb's table, derived via immunoSEQ multiplex PCR, lists solely in-frame clones and lacks some. The data show tens of thousands of clones, around three quarters seen once. Sequenced input: PBMCs. These receptors all come from a male donor in good health and CMV-seronegative.

V gene TRBV2 combines with J gene TRBJ2-7; TRBD1 matches at 9 bases. V was pared by 2 bases and J by 3 bases, with 2 bases of the junction left unmatched. The CDR3 is made up of 14 amino acids. Per germline, CDR1 SNHLY and CDR2 FYNNEI. The CDR3: CASSELTGGYEQYF. CDR3 coding DNA: TGTGCCAGCAGTGAACTGACAGGGGGCTACGAGCAGTACTTC.

The genes are TRBV27 and TRBJ2-3, with 11 positions matching TRBD2. This CDR3 has 16 amino acids. Germline V gives CDR1 MNHEY, CDR2 SMNVEV (reference sequence). Losses at the gene ends were 6 bases for V and 0 bases for J; bases not matched to a gene: 5. The CDR3 DNA reads as TGTGCCAGCAGGCTAGCGGGGGGTACTAGCACAGATACGCAGTATTTT. Amino acids: CASRLAGGTSTDTQYF.

The chain uses TRBV5-1 and TRBJ1-2; TRBD1 might be the D (5 bases). Germline V lookup: CDR1 SGHRS, CDR2 YFSETQ. V was clipped by 4 bases and J by 2 bases, with 12 bases between them. CDR3 length equals 14 residues. CDR3 nucleotide sequence: TGCGCCAGCAGCACCCAGACAGACAACTATGGCTACACCTTC. Residues: CASSTQTDNYGYTF.

The rearrangement links TRBV5-1 to TRBJ2-5; the D is unclear. Germline V lookup: CDR1 SGHRS, CDR2 YFSETQ. There are 15 residues in the CDR3. Trimming took off 4 bases at V and 2 bases at J, with 15 bases between the two ends. The CDR3 coding sequence is TGCGCCAGCAGCAAATCCTCAGGAATACAAGAGACCCAGTACTTC. Residues: CASSKSSGIQETQYF.

This chain links TRBV6-1 with TRBJ1-2; perhaps TRBD1 as D (5 bases). The CDR3 consists of 16 residues. Germline V lookup: CDR1 MNHNS, CDR2 SASEGT. V was shortened by 3 bases and J by 2 bases, with 16 bases between the two germline ends. The CDR3 spells CASSDPTVGSNYGYTF. The CDR3 nucleotides are TGTGCCAGCAGTGACCCGACAGTAGGTTCAAACTATGGCTACACCTTC.

This clone appeared a single time. This sequence joins TRBV7-9 and TRBJ2-2, with 7 bases fitting TRBD1. J was trimmed by 6 bases and V by 5 bases; bases with no gene match: 15. The CDR3 contains 17 residues. Germline V gives CDR1 SEHNR, CDR2 FQNEAQ (reference sequence). CDR3 DNA: TGTGCCAGCAGCAAACCCGGGACAGCCCTAAATCCCGGGGAGCTGTTTTTT. Amino acid sequence: CASSKPGTALNPGELFF.

Here the CDR3 reads CASSFEFTDTQYF. In DNA form, the CDR3 reads TGTGCCAGCAGCTTCGAGTTCACAGATACGCAGTATTTT. The chain recombines TRBV9 with TRBJ2-3; D gene ambiguous. The CDR3 has 13 residues. The germline V gene has CDR1 SGDLS and CDR2 YYNGEE. With 4 bases removed from V and 2 bases from J, the gap between germline ends came to 8 bases.

This chain links TRBV7-2 with TRBJ2-3; 16 bases match TRBD2. V shed 8 bases and J 6 bases; nucleotides not matched to a gene: 17. Germline V gives CDR1 SGHTA, CDR2 FQGNSA. This CDR3 contains 19 residues. CDR3 bases: TGTGCCAGCTCCCCCACTCACGGGACTAGCGGGGGGGCTAGGGATACGCAGTATTTT. This translates into CASSPTHGTSGGARDTQYF.

The rearrangement links TRBV9 to TRBJ2-5; no clear D gene. V lost 0 bases and J lost 1, with 16 bases in between. Germline values: CDR1 SGDLS, CDR2 YYNGEE. The CDR3 loop spans 17 amino acids. CDR3 coding DNA: TGTGCCAGCAGCGTAGGAATCGCACACACAACCCAAGAGACCCAGTACTTC. It yields the protein CASSVGIAHTTQETQYF.

The chain combines TRBV27 with TRBJ1-2; D uncertain. Germline V lookup: CDR1 MNHEY, CDR2 SMNVEV (reference sequence). Trimming shortened V by 6 bases and J by 10 bases, and 24 bases separated the two germline ends. CDR3 size: 15 residues. The CDR3 nucleotides are TGTGCCAGCAGACCCTCCGGGTCCTCCTTGATGGACTACACCTTC. Residues: CASRPSGSSLMDYTF.

With respect to this clone: The junction does not match germline at one end; this may be a read error. The CDR3 is CASSTGTENQPQNF. CDR3 coding DNA: TGTGCCAGCAGTACAGGGACAGAGAATCAGCCCCAGAATTTT. The chain employs TRBV6-5 and TRBJ1-5; 7 nucleotides align to TRBD1. This CDR3 comprises 14 residues. The V gene's germline CDR1 is MNHEY and CDR2 SVGAGI.

This clone has only a few counts. The genes are TRBV28 and TRBJ2-4; D may be TRBD1 (6 bases). This CDR3 spans 19 amino acids. V lost 6 bases, J lost 3 bases, and 27 bases lay in between. Per germline, CDR1 MDHEN and CDR2 SYDVKM. The CDR3 sequence: CASSYPSGTKIRSKNIQYF. Here the CDR3 DNA reads TGTGCCAGCAGCTACCCCTCCGGGACAAAAATTCGGAGCAAAAACATTCAGTACTTC.

This sequence joins TRBV6-5 and TRBJ2-2; 9 nucleotides match TRBD2. The trim removed 6 bases at V and 7 bases at J, leaving 9 bases unmatched. This CDR3 contains 15 residues. Looked up from germline, CDR1 is MNHEY and CDR2 is SVGAGI. The CDR3 DNA is TGTGCCAGCAGAGGGGTTAGCGGGAGCTACGGGGAGCTGTTTTTT. Protein sequence: CASRGVSGSYGELFF.

The rearrangement links TRBV29-1 to TRBJ2-5; D may be TRBD2 (5 bases). The CDR3 totals 15 residues. Looked up from germline, CDR1 is SQVTM and CDR2 is ANQGSEA. V lost 5 bases, J lost 5 bases, and 21 bases lay in between. CDR3 sequence reads: CSVLLNDLRGETQYF. CDR3 DNA: TGCAGCGTTCTACTTAATGATTTGAGAGGGGAGACCCAGTACTTC.

The chain couples TRBV7-3 to TRBJ2-3; 7 positions agree with TRBD2. J lost 5 bases, V lost 2 bases, and 1 base had no gene match. The CDR3 is made up of 13 amino acids. Germline V lookup: CDR1 SGHTA, CDR2 FQGTGA. CDR3 nucleotide sequence: TGTGCCAGCAGCTTAGCGGGAGTAGATACGCAGTATTTT. This translates into CASSLAGVDTQYF.

The rearrangement links TRBV4-3 to TRBJ2-2, with 9 bases matching TRBD1. The CDR3 length is 16 residues. V gave up 2 bases and J gave up 2 bases; unmatched junction bases: 3. Germline lookup yields CDR1 LGHNA and CDR2 YSLEER. CDR3 region: CASSQWDRENTGELFF. CDR3 coding DNA: TGCGCCAGCAGCCAATGGGACAGGGAAAACACCGGGGAGCTGTTTTTT.

This clone was observed once. The chain links TRBV15 to TRBJ2-1; 9 bases are shared with TRBD1. This CDR3 region has 16 residues. J was trimmed by 5 bases and V by 0 bases; bases with no gene match: 5. Germline assignment: CDR1 LNHNV and CDR2 YYDKDF (reference sequence). The CDR3 loop is CATSRETGGFDNEQFF. In DNA form, the CDR3 reads TGTGCCACCAGCAGAGAGACAGGGGGATTCGACAATGAGCAGTTCTTC. The variable domain in full, with the rest retrieved from reference TRBV15 and TRBJ2-1, is DAMVIQNPRYQVTQFGKPVTLSCSQTLNHNVMYWYQQKSSQAPKLLFHYYDKDFNNEADTPDNFQSRRPNTSFCFLDIRSPGLGDTAMYLCATSRETGGFDNEQFFGPGTRLTVL.

This clone has just one count. The chain recombines TRBV11-2 with TRBJ2-1, with 8 nucleotides matching TRBD2. From germline, CDR1 is SGHAT and CDR2 FQNNGV. The CDR3 consists of 14 residues. V trimming: 5 bases; J trimming: 9 bases; junction bases outside the gene matches: 9. For the CDR3, the DNA is TGTGCCAGCAGCCCGAGCGGGAGCAGGGGTGAGCAGTTCTTC. It specifies CASSPSGSRGEQFF.

CDR3 sequence reads: CASSPQQGPPEKLFF. The DNA for the CDR3 is TGTGCCAGCTCACCACAGCAGGGCCCACCTGAAAAACTGTTTTTT. The rearrangement links TRBV18 to TRBJ1-4, with a tentative D call TRBD1 (5 bases). Looked up from germline, CDR1 is KGHSH and CDR2 is LQKENI. V lost 1 base and J lost 7, with 13 bases in between. CDR3 length: 15 residues.

As regards this clone: Since no conserved phenylalanine or tryptophan closes the CDR3, a read error is the likely cause. The chain recombines TRBV5-1 with TRBJ2-3; D is possibly TRBD1 (6 bases). The V end was cut by 3 bases, the J end by 2 bases, with 13 bases between. The CDR3 extends over 15 amino acids. From germline, CDR1 is SGHRS and CDR2 YFSETQ. The CDR3 coding sequence is TGCGCCAGCAGCTCCGGGACAAGAATCACAGATACGCAGTATCTT. It translates to CASSSGTRITDTQYL.

The J gene is TRBJ1-5, the V gene TRBV21-1; the DNA was not used to check the table's D call, TRBD1. TRBV21-1 is labeled a pseudogene. The CDR3 length is 16 residues. The CDR3 nucleotides are TGTGCCAGCAGCAAGGGACAACAAGGAGCCAATCAGCCCCAGCATTTT. This sequence encodes CASSKGQQGANQPQHF.

V usage is TRBV5-1 and J usage is TRBJ2-1, with D uncertain. Germline assignment: CDR1 SGHRS and CDR2 YFSETQ. Trimming took off 0 bases at V and 8 bases at J, with 6 bases between the two ends. This CDR3 is 12 amino acids long. DNA of the CDR3: TGCGCCAGCAGCTTGGTAGTGGATGAGCAGTTCTTC. It is translated as CASSLVVDEQFF.